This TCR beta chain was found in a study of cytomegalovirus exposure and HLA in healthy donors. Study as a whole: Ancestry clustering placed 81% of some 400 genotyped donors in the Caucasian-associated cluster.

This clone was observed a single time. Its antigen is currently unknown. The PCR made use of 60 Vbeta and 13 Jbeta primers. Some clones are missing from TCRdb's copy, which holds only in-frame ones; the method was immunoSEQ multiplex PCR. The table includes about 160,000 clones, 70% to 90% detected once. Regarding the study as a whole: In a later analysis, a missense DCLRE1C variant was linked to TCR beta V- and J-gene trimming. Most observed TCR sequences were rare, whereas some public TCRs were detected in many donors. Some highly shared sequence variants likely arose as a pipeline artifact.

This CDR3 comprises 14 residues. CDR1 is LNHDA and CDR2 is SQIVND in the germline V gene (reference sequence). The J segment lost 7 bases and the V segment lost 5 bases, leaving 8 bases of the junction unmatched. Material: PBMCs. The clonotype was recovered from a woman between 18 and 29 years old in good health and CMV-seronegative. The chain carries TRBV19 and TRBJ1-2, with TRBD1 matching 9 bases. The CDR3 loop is CASSSGTGLFGYTF. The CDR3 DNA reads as TGTGCCAGTAGTTCTGGGACAGGGCTCTTTGGCTACACCTTC. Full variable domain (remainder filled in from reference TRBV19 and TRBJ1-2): DGGITQSPKYLFRKEGQNVTLSCEQNLNHDAMYWYRQDPGQGLRLIYYSQIVNDFQKGDIAEGYSVSREKKESFPLTVTSAQKNPTAFYLCASSSGTGLFGYTFGSGTRLTVV.